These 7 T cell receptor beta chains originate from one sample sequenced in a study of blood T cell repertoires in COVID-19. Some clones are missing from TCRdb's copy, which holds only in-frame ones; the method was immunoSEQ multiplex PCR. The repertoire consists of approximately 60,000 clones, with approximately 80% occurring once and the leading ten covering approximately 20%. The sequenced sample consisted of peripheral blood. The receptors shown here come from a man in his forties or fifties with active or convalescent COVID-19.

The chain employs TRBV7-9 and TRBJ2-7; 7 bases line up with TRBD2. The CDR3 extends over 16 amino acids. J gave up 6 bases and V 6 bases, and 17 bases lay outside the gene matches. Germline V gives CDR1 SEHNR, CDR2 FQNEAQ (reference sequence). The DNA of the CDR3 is TGTGCCAGCAGTTTCAATCCTAGGGCGGGAGTCCCCGAGCAGTACTTC. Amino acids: CASSFNPRAGVPEQYF.

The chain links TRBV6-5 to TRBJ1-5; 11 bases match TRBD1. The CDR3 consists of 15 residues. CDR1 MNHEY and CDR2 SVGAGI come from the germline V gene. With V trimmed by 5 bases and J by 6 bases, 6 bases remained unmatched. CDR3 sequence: CASSRGQGAVQPQHF. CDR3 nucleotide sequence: TGTGCCAGCAGTCGCGGACAGGGGGCCGTTCAGCCCCAGCATTTT.

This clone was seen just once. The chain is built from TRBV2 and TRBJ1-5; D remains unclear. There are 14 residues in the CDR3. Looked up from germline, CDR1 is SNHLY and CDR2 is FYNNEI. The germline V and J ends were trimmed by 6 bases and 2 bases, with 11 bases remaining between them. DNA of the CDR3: TGTGCCAGCAGCGAGCTGATTGGCAATCAGCCCCAGCATTTT. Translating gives CASSELIGNQPQHF.

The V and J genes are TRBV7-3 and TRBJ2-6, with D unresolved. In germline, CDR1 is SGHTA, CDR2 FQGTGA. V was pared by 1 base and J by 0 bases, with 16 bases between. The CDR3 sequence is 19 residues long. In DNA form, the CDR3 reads TGTGCCAGCAGCTTAAAAGCCGGCGGCAGCACCTCTGGGGCCAACGTCCTGACTTTC. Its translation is CASSLKAGGSTSGANVLTF.

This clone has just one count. The CDR3 DNA reads as TGTGCCAGCACCTATATATTGGAGGTAACTGAAGCTTTCTTT. Its translation: CASTYILEVTEAFF. V and J are TRBV6-6 and TRBJ1-1, with D unresolved. There are 14 residues in the CDR3. Germline-derived CDR1 and CDR2 are MNHNY and SVGAGI (reference sequence). V was pared by 7 bases and J by 5 bases, with 17 bases between.

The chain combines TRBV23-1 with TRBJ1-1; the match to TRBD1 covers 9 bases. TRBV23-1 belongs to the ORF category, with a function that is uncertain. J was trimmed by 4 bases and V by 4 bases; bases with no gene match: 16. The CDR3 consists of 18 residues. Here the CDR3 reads CASSLINFPGQGFTEAFF. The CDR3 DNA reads TGCGCCAGCAGTCTTATAAATTTCCCGGGACAGGGATTCACTGAAGCTTTCTTT.

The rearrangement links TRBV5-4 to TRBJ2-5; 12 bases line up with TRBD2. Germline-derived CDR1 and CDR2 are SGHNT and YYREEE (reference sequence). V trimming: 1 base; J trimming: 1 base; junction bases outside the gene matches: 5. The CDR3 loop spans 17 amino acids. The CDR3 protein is CASSLQKGLAGQETQYF. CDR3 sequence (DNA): TGTGCCAGCAGCTTGCAGAAGGGACTAGCGGGCCAAGAGACCCAGTACTTC.